This T cell receptor beta chain was identified in a study of early T cells in non-severe SARS-CoV-2 infection. The overall study: Sequencing targeted bulk RNA from unsorted whole blood, leaving chains unpaired.

This clonotype is categorized as medium-sized. The antigen is not known. Unique molecular identifiers were affixed to single, distinct cDNA molecules. TCRdb reprocessed the 5' RACE reads with MiXCR, giving one entry per CDR3 protein. The sample lists 37,000 or so distinct CDR3 sequences; roughly 5% were seen once. Study-wide findings and caveats: Clonotype matching in VDJdb favored anti-spike CD8 responses and did not capture private and CD4 specificities.

This sequence was found in an adult who was a healthcare worker with PCR-confirmed SARS-CoV-2 infection or an uninfected control (not recorded which). The sample comprised whole blood.

The CDR3, as DNA: TGTGCCAAAACAACCCACCACGCAGGGTTGAGGAACGAGACCCAGTACTTC. It specifies CAKTTHHAGLRNETQYF. The V and J genes are TRBV27 and TRBJ2-5; a possible D gene is TRBD1 (5 bases). CDR3 length equals 17 residues. The V end lost 10 bases, the J end lost 5 bases, and 29 bases lay between the germline ends. In germline, CDR1 is MNHEY, CDR2 SMNVEV (reference sequence).